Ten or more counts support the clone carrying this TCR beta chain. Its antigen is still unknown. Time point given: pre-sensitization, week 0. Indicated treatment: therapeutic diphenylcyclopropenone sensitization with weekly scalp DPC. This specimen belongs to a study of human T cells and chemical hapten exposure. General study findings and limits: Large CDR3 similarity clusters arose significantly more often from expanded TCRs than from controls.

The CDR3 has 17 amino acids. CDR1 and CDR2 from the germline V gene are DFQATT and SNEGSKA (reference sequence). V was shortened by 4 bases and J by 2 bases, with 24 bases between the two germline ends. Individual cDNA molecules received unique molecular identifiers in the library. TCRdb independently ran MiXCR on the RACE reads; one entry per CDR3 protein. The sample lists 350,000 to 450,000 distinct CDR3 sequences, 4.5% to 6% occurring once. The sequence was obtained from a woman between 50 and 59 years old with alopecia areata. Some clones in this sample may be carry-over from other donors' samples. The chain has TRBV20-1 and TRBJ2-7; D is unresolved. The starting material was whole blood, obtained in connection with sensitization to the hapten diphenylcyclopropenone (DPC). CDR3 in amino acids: CSATGPGVSGKPYEQYF. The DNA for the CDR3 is TGCAGTGCTACCGGGCCAGGCGTTAGTGGAAAACCCTACGAGCAGTACTTC.